The entry below describes one T cell receptor (beta chain). Its specificity is unknown. Resections took place in Japan or China from the mid-2010s to the late 2010s. The sample comes from a study of immune evolution from preneoplasia to lung adenocarcinoma. Study-level findings and limits: Later-stage lesions seemingly showed higher T cell density and diversity than normal lung.

Only in-frame clones appear in the TCRdb table, and some are missing; sequencing was by immunoSEQ multiplex PCR. The data contain 5,500 to 7,000 clones, around 75% of them singletons. V lost 3 bases to trimming and J lost 3 bases; unmatched junction nucleotides: 8. This CDR3 has 19 residues. The germline V gene encodes CDR1 MGHRA and CDR2 YSYEKL. The clonotype originates from a person aged 60-80 years with lung adenocarcinoma. This chain uses TRBV4-1 with TRBJ2-1, with 16 positions matching TRBD2. Sequenced input: FFPE adjacent normal lung tissue. CDR3 DNA: TGCGCCAGCAGCCACCCGGGACTAGCGGGGGGGCCCGACTACAATGAGCAGTTCTTC. Translated: CASSHPGLAGGPDYNEQFF.